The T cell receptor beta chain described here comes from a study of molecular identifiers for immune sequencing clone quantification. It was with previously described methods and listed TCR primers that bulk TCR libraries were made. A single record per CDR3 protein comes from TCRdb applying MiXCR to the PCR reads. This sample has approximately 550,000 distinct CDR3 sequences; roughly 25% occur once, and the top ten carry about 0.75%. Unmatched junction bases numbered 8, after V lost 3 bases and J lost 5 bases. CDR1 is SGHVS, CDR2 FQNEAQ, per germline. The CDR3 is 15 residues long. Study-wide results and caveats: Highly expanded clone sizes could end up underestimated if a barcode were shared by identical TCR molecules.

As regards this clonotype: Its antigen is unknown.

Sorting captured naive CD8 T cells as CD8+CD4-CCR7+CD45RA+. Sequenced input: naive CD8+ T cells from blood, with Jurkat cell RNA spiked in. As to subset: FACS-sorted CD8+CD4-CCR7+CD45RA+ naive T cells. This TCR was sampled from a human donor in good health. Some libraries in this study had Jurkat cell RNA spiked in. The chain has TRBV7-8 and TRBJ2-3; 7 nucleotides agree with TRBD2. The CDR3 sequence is CASSFDGAGEDTQYF. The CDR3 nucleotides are TGTGCCAGCAGCTTTGATGGCGCGGGGGAAGATACGCAGTATTTT.